This TCR beta chain was retrieved from a study of cytomegalovirus exposure and HLA in healthy donors. The study, taken as a whole, reports: Within the 120 or so validation repertoires, first-cohort TCR clusters tended to co-occur, according to a later analysis. Reportedly, cytomegalovirus status was diagnosed with high sensitivity and specificity.

This clone has more than one count but fewer than ten. What it binds is unknown. Generated by immunoSEQ multiplex PCR, the TCRdb table keeps only in-frame clones and is missing some. The table has fewer than 200,000 clones, 86% seen once. Sequencing used PBMCs. This sequence was found in a man aged 25-40 years in good health and CMV-seropositive.

CDR3 bases: TGTGCCAGCAGCTTAACGTTAGGGTCTGAGCAGTTCTTC. It encodes CASSLTLGSEQFF. J is TRBJ2-1 and V is TRBV7-3; D unresolved. The CDR3 totals 13 residues. V lost 0 bases, J lost 9 bases, and 9 bases lay in between. Looked up from germline, CDR1 is SGHTA and CDR2 is FQGTGA.